Here is one T cell receptor beta chain with its context. This clone's antigen is unknown. Base quality data are lacking; no much larger clone is found one base away. The data originate from a study of OX40 agonist ivuxolimab in advanced cancers. Regarding the study in general: Ivuxolimab was an agonistic, fully human IgG2 monoclonal antibody directed against OX40 (CD134), a costimulatory receptor. Peripheral TCRbeta sequencing aimed to test whether ivuxolimab altered TCR sequence diversity and caused clonal T-cell expansion. The paper reports the monotherapy dose-escalation portion (N = 52 patients) of the phase I ivuxolimab trial. Intravenous ivuxolimab was administered to patients every 2 weeks at six dose levels: 0.01, 0.1, 0.3, 1.5, 3 and 10 mg/kg. Prior anti-PD-1, anti-PD-L1 or anti-CTLA-4 therapy was permitted, and 40% of dose-escalation patients had received checkpoint inhibitors. Of the roughly 52 dose-escalation patients, hepatocellular carcinoma was present in around 20, melanoma in roughly 15, renal cell carcinoma in 9 and head and neck cancer in 9. Partial responses occurred in three dose-escalation patients, of whom one had hepatocellular carcinoma and two had cutaneous melanoma. In the dose-escalation cohort, roughly 80% of patients were male, and the mean age was approximately 60 years, with a range of 23 to 79.

For sequencing of the TCRbeta CDR3 region, genomic DNA was extracted from the sorted cells. The immunoSEQ Assay was used to sequence the TCRbeta CDR3 regions. TCRdb retrieved this table from immuneACCESS and kept in-frame rearrangements only. Not all clones are present; in checked studies, unresolved V genes account for under half, and no reason is known for the remainder. For this sample the table gives 65,000 to 95,000 clones, of which approximately 82% were detected only once. About 0.73% of the sample goes to the ten largest clones. Study-level results and caveats: Low levels of normalized T-cell clonal expansion were also seen in some patients who did not respond. After ivuxolimab, expanded clones were on average more numerous among CD8+ T cells than among CD4+ T cells. At doses of 0.1 to 3.0 mg/kg, clonal expansion of both CD4+ and CD8+ T cells in blood was seen between baseline and week 6. The antigen specificity of the peripheral T cells that underwent clonal expansion was not determined. In the 0.1-3.0 mg/kg groups, partial responders were among the patients with the lowest normalized peripheral clonal expansion, particularly in CD8+ T cells.

V drops 2 bases and J drops 6 bases, leaving 14 bases in between. Reading from cysteine to phenylalanine, the CDR3 counts 14 amino acids. Only CDR3 DNA is held: 42 bases, read in frame from base 1. Via the germline V gene (reference sequence), CDR1 is GTSNPN and CDR2 SVGIG. Patients with a history of autoimmune disease or receiving systemic immunosuppression were excluded from the trial. In every dose cohort, peripheral blood was drawn for TCR sequencing at baseline, cycle 4 day 1, and cycle 7 day 1. Samples were obtained from an open-label, multicenter, first-in-human phase I dose-escalation trial of ivuxolimab. The trial enrolled adults with locally advanced or metastatic head and neck squamous cell, hepatocellular, melanoma or renal cell carcinoma. Before TCR sequencing, CD4+ and CD8+ T cells were separately sorted from peripheral blood.

The sequences come from CD4+ or CD8+ T cells sorted from blood, collected in a trial of the OX40 agonist ivuxolimab. The sequence was collected from an adult with an advanced solid tumor such as melanoma, head and neck, liver or kidney cancer. The chain links TRBV30 with TRBJ1-3; TRBD1 is perhaps the D gene, given 5 matching bases. The nucleotide sequence is TGTGCCTGGAGTAGGAAGGGGCAGGAAAACACCATATATTTT. This yields the protein CAWSRKGQENTIYF. With the rest looked up from the reference TRBV30 and TRBJ1-3 genes rather than sequenced, the full variable domain is SQTIHQWPATLVQPVGSPLSLECTVEGTSNPNLYWYRQAAGRGLQLLFYSVGIGQISSEVPQNLSASRPQDRQFILSSKKLLLSDSGFYLCAWSRKGQENTIYFGEGSWLTVV.